This TCR beta chain derives from a study of T cell changes during pregnancy in multiple sclerosis. The assay was immunoSEQ multiplex PCR, and TCRdb's table has in-frame clones only and misses some. The sample lists around 60,000 clones; roughly 92% were seen once. From germline, CDR1 is SGHTA and CDR2 FQGNSA. The CDR3 extends over 16 amino acids. The ends lost 2 bases at V and 7 bases at J; junction bases unmatched: 11. This receptor was identified in a female donor with multiple sclerosis, enrolled in a pregnancy study. The rearrangement joins TRBV7-2 to TRBJ2-1; 7 bases match TRBD2. Sequences were derived from peripheral blood, sampled in the second trimester of pregnancy. CDR3 bases: TGTGCCAGCAGCTTAAGACCTACGGGAGGTCTAAATGAGCAGTTCTTC. Protein product: CASSLRPTGGLNEQFF.